One and the same sample provided the 29 T cell receptor beta chains below, sequenced in a study of CXCR3-negative and CXCR3-positive naive CD8 T cells (dated by TCRdb to the late 2010s). The listed sequencing device is NextSeq 550. The Human TCR Profiling Kit (MiLaboratory) was used to prepare UMI-labeled 5' RACE TRB cDNA libraries. TCRdb reprocessed the reads, so every CDR3 protein sequence counts as one entry and DNA is not shown. The sample has 48,000 or so distinct CDR3 sequences on record. The biggest ten clones account for 15% of the sample. The sample was memory CD8+ T cells from blood. The cell subset or site label, as the study defines it: conventional CD8+ memory T cells (TMEM), sorted as controls. All receptors come from a human donor in good health. Some clones in this sample may be carry-over from other donors' samples.

The rearrangement joins TRBV5-1 to TRBJ1-1; without DNA, the TCRdb call of TRBD1 cannot be checked. There are 15 residues in the CDR3. CDR1 is SGHRS and CDR2 is YFSETQ in the germline V gene. The chain's CDR3 is CASSLGWGEDTEAFF.

This rearrangement joins TRBV4-3 to TRBJ2-1. This CDR3 has 17 residues. Germline CDR1 is LGHNA and CDR2 is YSLEER. The CDR3 loop is CASSQESGMTSYNEQFF.

The gene calls are TRBV19 and TRBJ2-7. The CDR3 loop spans 12 amino acids. Germline CDR1 reads LNHDA; CDR2 reads SQIVND (reference sequence). The CDR3: CASSSANYEQYF.

J is TRBJ2-1 and V is TRBV7-2. This CDR3 is 17 amino acids long. Germline V gene lookup returns CDR1 SGHTA and CDR2 FQGNSA. The CDR3 region is CASSLTGRIGLYNEQFF.

The chain links TRBV4-3 to TRBJ2-7; TCRdb's D call of TRBD2 is untestable without DNA. The germline CDR1 and CDR2 sequences are LGHNA and YSLEER. The CDR3 has 14 residues. The CDR3 region is CASRSRDCHYEQYF.

V and J are TRBV7-9 and TRBJ2-5. The length of the CDR3 is 14 residues. CDR1 SEHNR and CDR2 FQNEAQ come from the germline V gene (reference sequence). CDR3: CASRTPLPQETQYF.

The rearrangement uses TRBV28 and TRBJ2-1. The CDR3 consists of 12 residues. Germline V CDR1 and CDR2: MDHEN, SYDVKM. The CDR3 is CASSLGGNEQYF.

This sequence joins TRBV7-8 and TRBJ2-3; with no DNA, the TCRdb D assignment of TRBD1 cannot be verified. The V gene's germline CDR1 is SGHVS and CDR2 FQNEAQ. The CDR3 is 15 amino acids. CDR3 loop: CASSLQRQGTDTQYF.

The chain carries TRBV27 and TRBJ2-3. The germline gives CDR1 MNHEY, CDR2 SMNVEV (reference sequence). The CDR3 is made up of 15 amino acids. CDR3 region: CASSQRWYVTDTQYF.

The chain carries TRBV29-1 and TRBJ1-5; there is no DNA to check the TCRdb D call of TRBD1. This CDR3 comprises 14 residues. Per the germline V gene, CDR1 is SQVTM and CDR2 is ANQGSEA. CDR3 in amino acids: CSVDTGTDNQPQHF.

This chain joins TRBV28 and TRBJ2-7; as DNA is missing, the TRBD1 call by TCRdb cannot be tested. Looked up from germline, CDR1 is MDHEN and CDR2 is SYDVKM. This CDR3 has 15 amino acids. CDR3: CASSPLSDVSYEQYF.

The gene calls are TRBV5-6 and TRBJ1-4; TCRdb returns TRBD1, unconfirmable since there is no DNA. From germline, CDR1 is SGHDT and CDR2 YYEEEE. The CDR3 runs 15 residues. This chain's CDR3 is CASSVYRETNEKLFF. Full variable domain (rest looked up from reference TRBV5-6 and TRBJ1-4): DAGVTQSPTHLIKTRGQQVTLRCSPKSGHDTVSWYQQALGQGPQFIFQYYEEEERQRGNFPDRFSGHQFPNYSSELNVNALLLGDSALYLCASSVYRETNEKLFFGSGTQLSVL.

The chain employs TRBV28 and TRBJ2-7. Germline CDR1 is MDHEN and CDR2 is SYDVKM. The CDR3 length is 14 residues. CDR3: CASSLPSEFHEQYF.

J is TRBJ2-1 and V is TRBV20-1; TCRdb names TRBD1, which stays unverified in the absence of DNA. CDR1 DFQATT and CDR2 SNEGSKA come from the germline V gene (reference sequence). The CDR3 consists of 13 residues. The CDR3 here is CSASPDSYNEQFF.

CDR3 loop: CAIGVDETQYF. The V gene is TRBV10-3, the J gene TRBJ2-5. The CDR3 loop spans 11 amino acids. Per the germline V gene, CDR1 is ENHRY and CDR2 is SYGVKD.

This chain links TRBV11-2 with TRBJ2-2. CDR3 length: 11 residues. CDR1 and CDR2 (germline): SGHAT, FQNNGV. CDR3 in amino acids: CASSSYGELFF.

This chain joins TRBV4-1 and TRBJ2-2; the TCRdb D gene call, TRBD2, has no DNA to confirm it. The CDR3 spans 19 residues. From germline, CDR1 is MGHRA and CDR2 YSYEKL. The CDR3 is CASSQVALSSGIDTGELFF.

The rearrangement joins TRBV29-1 to TRBJ2-1; lacking DNA, the TRBD1 call made by TCRdb goes unchecked. CDR3 length: 12 amino acids. CDR1 and CDR2 from the germline V gene are SQVTM and ANQGSEA. CDR3 amino acids: CSVPKTDNEQFF.

The chain combines TRBV20-1 with TRBJ2-7; TCRdb selects TRBD1, and the lack of DNA leaves this call unchecked. Germline values: CDR1 DFQATT, CDR2 SNEGSKA (reference sequence). The CDR3 length is 13 residues. CDR3 in amino acids: CSALRDNYYEQYF.

V gene TRBV27 combines with J gene TRBJ2-1; TCRdb designates TRBD2, a call that cannot be tested without DNA. The CDR3 runs to 14 residues. Germline CDR1 reads MNHEY; CDR2 reads SMNVEV (reference sequence). The CDR3 loop reads CASSTRTSYNEQFF.

This sequence joins TRBV4-3 and TRBJ2-3; lacking DNA, the TRBD2 call made by TCRdb goes unchecked. Germline CDR1 and CDR2: LGHNA and YSLEER. CDR3 size: 15 residues. Here the CDR3 reads CASSSSGGAADTQYF.

The CDR3: CATSREGAAGGYNEQFF. The J gene is TRBJ2-1, the V gene TRBV15; TCRdb picks TRBD1, but there is no DNA to check that call. CDR3 length: 17 amino acids. Germline CDR1 is LNHNV and CDR2 is YYDKDF (reference sequence). Complete variable domain (other parts from reference TRBV15 and TRBJ2-1): DAMVIQNPRYQVTQFGKPVTLSCSQTLNHNVMYWYQQKSSQAPKLLFHYYDKDFNNEADTPDNFQSRRPNTSFCFLDIRSPGLGDTAMYLCATSREGAAGGYNEQFFGPGTRLTVL.

This chain joins TRBV18 and TRBJ2-1; without DNA, the TCRdb call of TRBD1 cannot be checked. Germline CDR1 and CDR2: KGHSH and LQKENI. CDR3 length equals 15 residues. The CDR3 loop is CASSPHAGDLNEQFF. Using reference TRBV18 and TRBJ2-1 for the parts outside the CDR3, the full variable domain is NAGVMQNPRHLVRRRGQEARLRCSPMKGHSHVYWYRQLPEEGLKFMVYLQKENIIDESGMPKERFSAEFPKEGPSILRIQQVVRGDSAAYFCASSPHAGDLNEQFFGPGTRLTVL.

CDR3 sequence: CASSLRGGTEAFF. This chain uses TRBV7-3 with TRBJ1-1. Germline values: CDR1 SGHTA, CDR2 FQGTGA. The CDR3 extends over 13 amino acids.

This chain joins TRBV7-3 and TRBJ2-5; absent DNA, TCRdb's TRBD2 call cannot be checked. Germline CDR1 and CDR2: SGHTA and FQGTGA. The CDR3 runs to 15 residues. The CDR3: CASSITSGAQETQYF.

The chain couples TRBV12-3 or TRBV12-4 to TRBJ2-6. There are 16 residues in the CDR3. The CDR3: CASSSRQGSGANVLTF.

This rearrangement joins TRBV12-3 or TRBV12-4 to TRBJ2-3; TCRdb reports TRBD2, a call that lacks DNA to check it against. The CDR3 has 18 amino acids. CDR3: CASSGPAGLAGSTDTQYF.

The chain uses TRBV10-3 and TRBJ2-5; no DNA is available, so the TRBD1 call from TCRdb remains unchecked. Germline V CDR1 and CDR2: ENHRY, SYGVKD. CDR3 length equals 13 residues. CDR3 sequence reads: CATWGQGQETQYF.

This chain uses TRBV7-3 with TRBJ2-3; TCRdb selects TRBD1, and the lack of DNA leaves this call unchecked. From germline, CDR1 is SGHTA and CDR2 FQGTGA. The CDR3 has 12 amino acids. CDR3 region: CASSEGGDTQYF.